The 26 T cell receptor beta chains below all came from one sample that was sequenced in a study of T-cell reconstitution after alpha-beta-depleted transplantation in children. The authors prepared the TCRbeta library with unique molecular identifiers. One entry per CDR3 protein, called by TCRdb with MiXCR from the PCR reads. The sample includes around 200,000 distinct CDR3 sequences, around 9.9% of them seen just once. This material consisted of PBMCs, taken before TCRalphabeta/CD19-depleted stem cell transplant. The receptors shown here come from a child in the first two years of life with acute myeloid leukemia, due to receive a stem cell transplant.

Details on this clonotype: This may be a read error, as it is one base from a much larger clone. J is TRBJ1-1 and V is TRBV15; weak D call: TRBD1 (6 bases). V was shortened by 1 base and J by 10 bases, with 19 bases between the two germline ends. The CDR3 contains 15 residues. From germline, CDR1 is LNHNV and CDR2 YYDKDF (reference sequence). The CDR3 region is CATSRARVTGERAFF. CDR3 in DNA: TGTGCCACCAGCAGAGCTAGGGTGACAGGCGAGAGAGCTTTCTTT. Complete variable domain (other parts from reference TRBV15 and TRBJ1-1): DAMVIQNPRYQVTQFGKPVTLSCSQTLNHNVMYWYQQKSSQAPKLLFHYYDKDFNNEADTPDNFQSRRPNTSFCFLDIRSPGLGDTAMYLCATSRARVTGERAFFGQGTRLTVV.

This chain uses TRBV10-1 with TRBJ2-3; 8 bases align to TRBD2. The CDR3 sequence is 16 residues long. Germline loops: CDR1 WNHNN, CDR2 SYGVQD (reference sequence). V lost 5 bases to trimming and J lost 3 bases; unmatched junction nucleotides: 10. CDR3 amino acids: CASSFLSGSSTDTQYF. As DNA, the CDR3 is TGCGCCAGCAGTTTCTTGAGCGGGAGTAGTACAGATACGCAGTATTTT.

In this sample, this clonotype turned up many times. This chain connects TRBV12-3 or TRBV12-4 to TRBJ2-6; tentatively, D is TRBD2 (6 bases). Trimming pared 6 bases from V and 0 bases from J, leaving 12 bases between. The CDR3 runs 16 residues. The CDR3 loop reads CASSLRAGSGANVLTF. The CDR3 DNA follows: TGTGCCAGCAGCCTAAGAGCGGGCTCTGGGGCCAACGTCCTGACTTTC.

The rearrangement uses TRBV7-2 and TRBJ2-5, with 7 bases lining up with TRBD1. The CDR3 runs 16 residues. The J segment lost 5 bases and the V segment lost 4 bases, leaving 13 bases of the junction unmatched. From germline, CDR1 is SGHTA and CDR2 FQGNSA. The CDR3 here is CASSSLGGLRRETQYF. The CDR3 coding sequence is TGTGCCAGCAGCTCATTAGGGGGCCTTCGGCGGGAGACCCAGTACTTC.

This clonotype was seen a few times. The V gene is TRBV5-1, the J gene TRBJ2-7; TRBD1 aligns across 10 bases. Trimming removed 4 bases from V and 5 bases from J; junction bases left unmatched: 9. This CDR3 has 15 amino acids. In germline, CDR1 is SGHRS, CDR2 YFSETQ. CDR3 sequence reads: CASSPPTGGMDEQYF. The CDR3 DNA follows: TGCGCCAGCAGCCCCCCGACAGGGGGCATGGACGAGCAGTACTTC.

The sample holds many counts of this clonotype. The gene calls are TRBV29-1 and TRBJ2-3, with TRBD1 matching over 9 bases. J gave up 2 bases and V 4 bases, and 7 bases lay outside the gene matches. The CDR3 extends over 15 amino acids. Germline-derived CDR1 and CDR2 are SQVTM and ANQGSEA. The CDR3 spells CSVVPQGATTDTQYF. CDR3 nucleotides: TGCAGCGTTGTCCCACAGGGGGCTACCACAGATACGCAGTATTTT.

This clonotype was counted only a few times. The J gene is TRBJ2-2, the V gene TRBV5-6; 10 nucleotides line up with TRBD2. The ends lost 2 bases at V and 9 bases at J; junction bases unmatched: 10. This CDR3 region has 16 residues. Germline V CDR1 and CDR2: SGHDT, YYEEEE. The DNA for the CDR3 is TGTGCCAGCAGCTTTGAGGCTAGCGGGAGTTTGCGGGAGCTGTTTTTT. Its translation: CASSFEASGSLRELFF.

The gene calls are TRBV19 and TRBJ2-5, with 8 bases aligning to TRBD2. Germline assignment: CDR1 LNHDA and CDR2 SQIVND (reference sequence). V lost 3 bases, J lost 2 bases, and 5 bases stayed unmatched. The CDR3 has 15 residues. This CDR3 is CASSIWTSRQETQYF. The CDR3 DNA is TGTGCCAGTAGTATTTGGACTAGCAGACAAGAGACCCAGTACTTC.

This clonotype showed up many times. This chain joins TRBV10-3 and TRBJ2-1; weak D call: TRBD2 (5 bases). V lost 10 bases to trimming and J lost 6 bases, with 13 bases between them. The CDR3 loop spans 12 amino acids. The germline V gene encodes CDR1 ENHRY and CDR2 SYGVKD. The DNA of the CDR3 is TGTGCCACCAAGGTGGGAGCCAATGAGCAGTTCTTC. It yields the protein CATKVGANEQFF.

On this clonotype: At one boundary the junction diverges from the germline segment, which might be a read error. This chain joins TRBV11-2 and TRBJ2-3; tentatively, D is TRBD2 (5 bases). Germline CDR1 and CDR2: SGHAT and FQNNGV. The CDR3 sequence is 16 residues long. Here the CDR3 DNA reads TGTGCCAGCAGCTTGATGAGCCTGCGGGCCACACATACGCAATATTTT. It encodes CASSLMSLRATHTQYF.

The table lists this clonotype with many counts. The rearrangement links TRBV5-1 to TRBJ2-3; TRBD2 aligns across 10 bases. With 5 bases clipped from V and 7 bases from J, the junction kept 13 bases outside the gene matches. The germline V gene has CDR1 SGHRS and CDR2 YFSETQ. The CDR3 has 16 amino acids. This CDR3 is CASSPPRAGGPNTQYF. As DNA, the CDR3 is TGCGCCAGCAGTCCCCCGAGAGCGGGGGGGCCAAATACGCAGTATTTT.

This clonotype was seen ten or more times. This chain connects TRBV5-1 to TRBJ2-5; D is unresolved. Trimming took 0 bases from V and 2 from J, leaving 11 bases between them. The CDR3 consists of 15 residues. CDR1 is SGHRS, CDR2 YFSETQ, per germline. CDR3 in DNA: TGCGCCAGCAGCTTGGGATGGTCCCTTCAAGAGACCCAGTACTTC. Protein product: CASSLGWSLQETQYF.

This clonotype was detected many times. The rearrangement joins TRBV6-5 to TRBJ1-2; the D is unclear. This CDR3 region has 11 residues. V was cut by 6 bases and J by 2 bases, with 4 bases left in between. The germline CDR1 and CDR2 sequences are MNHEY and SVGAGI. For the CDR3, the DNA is TGTGCCAGCAGAAAGAACTATGGCTACACCTTC. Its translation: CASRKNYGYTF.

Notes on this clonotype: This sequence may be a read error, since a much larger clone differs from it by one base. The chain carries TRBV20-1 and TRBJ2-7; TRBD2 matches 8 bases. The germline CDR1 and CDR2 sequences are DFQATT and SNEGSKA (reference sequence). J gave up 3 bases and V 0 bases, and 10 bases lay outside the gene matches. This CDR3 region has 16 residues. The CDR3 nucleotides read TGCAGTGCTAGAGATACCTGGAGCGGGGGTCTCTACGAGCAGTACTTC. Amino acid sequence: CSARDTWSGGLYEQYF.

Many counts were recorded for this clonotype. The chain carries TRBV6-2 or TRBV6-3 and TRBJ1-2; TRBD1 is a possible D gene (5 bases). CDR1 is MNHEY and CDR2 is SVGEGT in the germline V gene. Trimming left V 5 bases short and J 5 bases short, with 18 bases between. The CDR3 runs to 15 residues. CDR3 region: CASSPIEGRLYGYTF. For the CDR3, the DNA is TGTGCCAGCAGTCCCATTGAGGGGAGGCTATATGGCTACACCTTC.

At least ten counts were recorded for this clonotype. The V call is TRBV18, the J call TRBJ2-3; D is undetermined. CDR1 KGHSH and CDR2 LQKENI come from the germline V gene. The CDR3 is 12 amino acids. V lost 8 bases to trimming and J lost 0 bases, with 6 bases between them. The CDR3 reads CASSPSTDTQYF. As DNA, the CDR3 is TGTGCCAGCAGCCCGAGCACAGATACGCAGTATTTT.

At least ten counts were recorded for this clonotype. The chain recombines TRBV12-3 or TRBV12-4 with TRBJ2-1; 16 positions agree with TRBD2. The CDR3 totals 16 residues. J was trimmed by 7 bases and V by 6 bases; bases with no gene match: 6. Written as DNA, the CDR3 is TGTGCCAGCAGCCGGGGACTAGCGGGAGGGAGAAATGAGCAGTTCTTC. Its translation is CASSRGLAGGRNEQFF.

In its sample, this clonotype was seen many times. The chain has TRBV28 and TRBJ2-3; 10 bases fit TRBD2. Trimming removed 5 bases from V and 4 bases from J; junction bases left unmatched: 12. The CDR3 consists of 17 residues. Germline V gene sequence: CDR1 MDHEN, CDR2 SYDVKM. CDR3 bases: TGTGCCAGCAGTCCTCAGCTCAGCGGGAGGGCCTCAGATACGCAGTATTTT. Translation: CASSPQLSGRASDTQYF.

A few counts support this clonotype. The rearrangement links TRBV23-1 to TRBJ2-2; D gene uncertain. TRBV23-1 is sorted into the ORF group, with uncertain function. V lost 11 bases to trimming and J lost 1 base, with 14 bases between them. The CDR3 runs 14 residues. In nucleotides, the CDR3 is TGCGCCCCCTCCGCCCCTCTGAACACCGGGGAGCTGTTTTTT. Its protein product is CAPSAPLNTGELFF.

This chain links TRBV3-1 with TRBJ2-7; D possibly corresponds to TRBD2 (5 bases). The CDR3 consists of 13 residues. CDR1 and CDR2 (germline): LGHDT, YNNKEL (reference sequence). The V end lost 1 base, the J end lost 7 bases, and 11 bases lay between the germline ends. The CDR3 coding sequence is TGTGCCAGCAGCCAAGGGGAGCGTAGGGAGCAGTACTTC. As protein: CASSQGERREQYF.

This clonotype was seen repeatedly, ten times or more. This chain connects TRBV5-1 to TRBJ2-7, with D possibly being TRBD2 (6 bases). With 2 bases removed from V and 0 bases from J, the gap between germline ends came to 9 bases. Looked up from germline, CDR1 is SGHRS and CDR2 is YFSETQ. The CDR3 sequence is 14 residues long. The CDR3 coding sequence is TGCGCCAGCAGCTTCCGGGGGAGCTCCTACGAGCAGTACTTC. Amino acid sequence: CASSFRGSSYEQYF.

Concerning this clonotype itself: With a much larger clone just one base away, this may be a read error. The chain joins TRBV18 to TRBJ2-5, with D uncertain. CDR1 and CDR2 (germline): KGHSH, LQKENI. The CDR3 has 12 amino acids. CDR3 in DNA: TGTGCCAGCTCACCACCCCAAGAGACCCAGCACTTC. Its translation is CASSPPQETQHF.

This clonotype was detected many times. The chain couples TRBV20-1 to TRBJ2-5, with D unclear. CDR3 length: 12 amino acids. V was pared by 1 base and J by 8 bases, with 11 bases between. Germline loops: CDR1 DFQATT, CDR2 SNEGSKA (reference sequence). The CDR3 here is CSARGPGETQYF. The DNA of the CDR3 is TGCAGTGCTAGAGGACCCGGAGAAACCCAGTACTTC.

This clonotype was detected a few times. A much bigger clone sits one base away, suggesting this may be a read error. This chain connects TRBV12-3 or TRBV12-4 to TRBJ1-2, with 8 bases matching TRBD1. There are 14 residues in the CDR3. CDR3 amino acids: CASSLVQGAFGDTF. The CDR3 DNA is TGTGCCAGCAGTTTAGTCCAGGGGGCTTTTGGCGACACCTTC.

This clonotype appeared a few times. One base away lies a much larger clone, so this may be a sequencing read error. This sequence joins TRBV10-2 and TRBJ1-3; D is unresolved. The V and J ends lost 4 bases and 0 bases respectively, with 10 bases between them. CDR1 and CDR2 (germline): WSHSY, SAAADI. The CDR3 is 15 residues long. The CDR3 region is CASSGFSSSGNTIYF. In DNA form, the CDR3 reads TGCGCCAGCAGTGGGTTCAGCTCCTCTGGAAACACCATATATTTT.

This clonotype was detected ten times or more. The DNA for the CDR3 is TGTGCCATCAGCGACTCGGGGGGTAGTCAGCCCCAGCATTTT. Encoded protein: CAISDSGGSQPQHF. The chain carries TRBV10-3 and TRBJ1-5; the D gene is possibly TRBD1 (5 bases). Germline values: CDR1 ENHRY, CDR2 SYGVKD. V lost 6 bases, J lost 6 bases, and 15 bases lay in between. CDR3 length: 14 amino acids.